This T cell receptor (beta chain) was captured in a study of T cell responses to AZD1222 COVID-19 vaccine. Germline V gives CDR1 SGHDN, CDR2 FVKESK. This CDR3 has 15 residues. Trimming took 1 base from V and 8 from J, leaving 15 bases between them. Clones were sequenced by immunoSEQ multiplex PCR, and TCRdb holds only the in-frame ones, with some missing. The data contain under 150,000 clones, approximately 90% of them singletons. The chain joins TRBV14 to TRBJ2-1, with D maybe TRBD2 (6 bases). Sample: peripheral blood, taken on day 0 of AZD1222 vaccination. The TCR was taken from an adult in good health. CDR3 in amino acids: CASSQGRAVEYEQFF. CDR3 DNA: TGTGCCAGCAGCCAAGGGAGGGCGGTAGAATATGAGCAGTTCTTC. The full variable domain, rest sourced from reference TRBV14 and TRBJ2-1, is EAGVTQFPSHSVIEKGQTVTLRCDPISGHDNLYWYRRVMGKEIKFLLHFVKESKQDESGMPNNRFLAERTGGTYSTLKVQPAELEDSGVYFCASSQGRAVEYEQFFGPGTRLTVL.